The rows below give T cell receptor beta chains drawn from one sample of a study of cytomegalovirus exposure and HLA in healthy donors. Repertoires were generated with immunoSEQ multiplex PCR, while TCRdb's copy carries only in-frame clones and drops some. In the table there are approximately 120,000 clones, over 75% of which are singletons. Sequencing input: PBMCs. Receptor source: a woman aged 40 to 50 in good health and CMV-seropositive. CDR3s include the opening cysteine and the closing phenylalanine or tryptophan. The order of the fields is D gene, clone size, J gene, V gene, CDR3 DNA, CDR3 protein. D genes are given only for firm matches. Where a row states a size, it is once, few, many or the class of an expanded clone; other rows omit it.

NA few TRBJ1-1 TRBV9 TGTGCCAGCAGCGTTAGGGGTGGTTCGACTGAAGCTTTCTTT CASSVRGGSTEAFF
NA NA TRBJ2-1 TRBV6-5 TGTGCCAGCAGTAACAGAGGGTTGGTGGACAATGAGCAGTTCTTC CASSNRGLVDNEQFF
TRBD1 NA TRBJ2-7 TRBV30 TGTGCCTGGAGCGGACAGGGGGGCTACGAGCAGTACTTC CAWSGQGGYEQYF
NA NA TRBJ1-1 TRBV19 TGTGCCAGTATTCAGGGAACGGCTTTCTTT CASIQGTAFF
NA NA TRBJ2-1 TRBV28 TGTGCCAGCAGTTCGGTGGGAGCAACCTACAATGAGCAGTTCTTC CASSSVGATYNEQFF
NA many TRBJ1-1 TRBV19 TGTGCCAGTAGTACCTCAGGGAGGAGCACTGAAGCTTTCTTT CASSTSGRSTEAFF
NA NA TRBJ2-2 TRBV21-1 TGTGCCAGCAGCAAAGTAGTGTCGGGGTTTCGGAACACCGGGGAGCTGTTTTTT CASSKVVSGFRNTGELFF
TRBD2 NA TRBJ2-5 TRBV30 TGTGCCTGGAGTAGGGTGTTAGCGGGAGTTAGAGAGACCCAGTACTTC CAWSRVLAGVRETQYF
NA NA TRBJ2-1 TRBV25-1 TGTGCCAGCAAGGGAGCGCCGAGTGGTGAGCAGTTCTTC CASKGAPSGEQFF
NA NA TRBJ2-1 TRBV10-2 TGCGCCAGCAGTGAGGGTCTAGAGCAGTTCTTC CASSEGLEQFF
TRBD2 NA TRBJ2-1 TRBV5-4 TGTGCCAGCAGCAGTCCCTATCCTAGCGGCAATGAGCAGTTCTTC CASSSPYPSGNEQFF
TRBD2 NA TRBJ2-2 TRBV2 TGTGCCAGCAGTGACTATAGACTAGCGGGCGACACCGGGGAGCTGTTTTTT CASSDYRLAGDTGELFF
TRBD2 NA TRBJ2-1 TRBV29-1 TGCAGCGTTGGCGGGACTAGCGGGGGCAATGAGCAGTTCTTC CSVGGTSGGNEQFF
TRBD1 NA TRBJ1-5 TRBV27 TGTGCCAGCAGTCGACAGGGGGTCTTTCAGCCCCAGCATTTT CASSRQGVFQPQHF
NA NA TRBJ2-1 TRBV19 TGTGCCAGTAAGTACGAGGGAGCAGACAATGAGCAGTTCTTC CASKYEGADNEQFF
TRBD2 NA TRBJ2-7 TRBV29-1 TGCAGCGTTGTGATGGCGGGAGGGCCGCTCGAGCAGTACTTC CSVVMAGGPLEQYF
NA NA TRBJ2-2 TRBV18 TGTGCCAGCTCACCCCTATTACCGGGGGCGAACACCGGGGAGCTGTTTTTT CASSPLLPGANTGELFF
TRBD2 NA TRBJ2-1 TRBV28 TGTGCCAGCAGTCCCCGTCGAGGGGCGGGAGGCCCCTACAATGAGCAGTTCTTC CASSPRRGAGGPYNEQFF
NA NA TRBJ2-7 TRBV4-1 TGCGCCAGCAGCCAAGCCCATGACACTCTAGGACACGAGCAGTACTTC CASSQAHDTLGHEQYF
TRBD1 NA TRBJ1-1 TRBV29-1 TGCAGCGTTGATATGGGCGAGGGGGCTTGGGACACTGAAGCTTTCTTT CSVDMGEGAWDTEAFF
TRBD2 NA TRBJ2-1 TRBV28 TGTGCCAGCAGTTCCTTGACTAGCGCACCCTACAATGAGCAGTTCTTC CASSSLTSAPYNEQFF
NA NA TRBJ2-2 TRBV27 NA CASSSSTSMGAGELFF
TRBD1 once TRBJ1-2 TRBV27 TGTGCCAGCAGTGAGGGGACAGGGGGGCACTATGGCTACACCTTC CASSEGTGGHYGYTF
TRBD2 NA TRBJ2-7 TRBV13 TGTGCCAGCAGCTTAAGCCTGGGGGGACTAGCGGGCCTCTACGAGCAGTACTTC CASSLSLGGLAGLYEQYF
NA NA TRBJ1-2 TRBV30 TGTGCCTGGAATAATGTGGGCGGCTACACCTTC CAWNNVGGYTF
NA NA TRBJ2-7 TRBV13 TGTGCCAGCAGCTCTGGGGGGGGCGCAGGGCAGTACTTC CASSSGGGAGQYF
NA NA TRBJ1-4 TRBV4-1 TGCGCCAGCAGCCAAGTTGCCAGCGCTAGGGAAAAACTGTTTTTT CASSQVASAREKLFF
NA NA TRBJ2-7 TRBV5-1 TGCGCCAGCAGCTTGGCCACAGGACCCTACGAGCAGTACTTC CASSLATGPYEQYF
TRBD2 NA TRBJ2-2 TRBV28 TGTGCCAGCAGGAGCGGGAGGGGGAGAACCGGGGAGCTGTTTTTT CASRSGRGRTGELFF
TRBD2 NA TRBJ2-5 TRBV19 TGTGCCAGTAGCCCTAGGCCTAGCGGGACGGGGGTACAAGAGACCCAGTACTTC CASSPRPSGTGVQETQYF
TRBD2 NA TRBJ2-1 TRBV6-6 TGTGCCAGCAGGACTAGCGGGAGGGATAATGAGCAGTTCTTC CASRTSGRDNEQFF